Shown below are 23 T cell receptor beta chains from a single sample sequenced in a study of blood T cell repertoires in COVID-19 (TCRdb year 2020). Library preparation used the immunoSEQ multiplex PCR assay. Imported from immuneACCESS, the table was reduced by TCRdb to in-frame sequences with V and J called. These copies leave out some clones; in studies compared against another copy, an unresolved V gene accounts for under half, and the cause of the remainder is not known. In this sample the table shows hundreds of thousands of clones, roughly 85% of which occur a single time. The ten largest clones add up to approximately 7.9% of the sample. The sequenced material came from peripheral blood. The receptors here all came from a human donor in a cohort sampled during active COVID-19.

The V gene is TRBV4-1, the J gene TRBJ1-5, with D perhaps matching TRBD1 (6 bases). The ends were cut back, 4 bases at V and 3 bases at J, with 10 bases in the middle. CDR3 length: 14 amino acids. Germline loops: CDR1 MGHRA, CDR2 YSYEKL. The CDR3 nucleotides are TGCGCCAGCAGCCGCGACAGGACCAATCAGCCCCAGCATTTT. Translated: CASSRDRTNQPQHF.

The rearrangement uses TRBV5-1 and TRBJ1-2; 9 nucleotides agree with TRBD1. J lost 4 bases, V lost 1 base, and 8 bases had no gene match. Germline assignment: CDR1 SGHRS and CDR2 YFSETQ. The CDR3 runs 16 residues. The CDR3 coding sequence is TGCGCCAGCAGCTTGCAGGAGACAGGGGGAAGCTATGGCTACACCTTC. Translation gives CASSLQETGGSYGYTF.

The J gene is TRBJ2-7, the V gene TRBV11-2, with TRBD1 identical over 9 bases. J was trimmed by 2 bases and V by 5 bases; bases with no gene match: 13. The CDR3 totals 17 residues. Germline V gene sequence: CDR1 SGHAT, CDR2 FQNNGV. CDR3 bases: TGTGCCAGCAGCCCGGGACAGGGAGGTTTGTCGGCCTACGAGCAGTACTTC. This translates into CASSPGQGGLSAYEQYF. The full variable domain, with the rest looked up from reference TRBV11-2 and TRBJ2-7, is EAGVAQSPRYKIIEKRQSVAFWCNPISGHATLYWYQQILGQGPKLLIQFQNNGVVDDSQLPKDRFSAERLKGVDSTLKIQPAKLEDSAVYLCASSPGQGGLSAYEQYFGPGTRLTVT.

The rearrangement uses TRBV10-1 and TRBJ2-7; TRBD2 might be the D (6 bases). CDR3 length: 14 amino acids. V lost 2 bases to trimming and J lost 1 base, with 9 bases between them. CDR1 WNHNN and CDR2 SYGVQD come from the germline V gene (reference sequence). The CDR3 sequence: CASSEAGLSYEQYF. The CDR3 nucleotides read TGCGCCAGCAGTGAGGCGGGACTTTCCTACGAGCAGTACTTC.

This chain connects TRBV5-6 to TRBJ2-7; D call uncertain. CDR3 size: 11 residues. CDR1 SGHDT and CDR2 YYEEEE come from the germline V gene. V lost 2 bases and J lost 3, with 3 bases in between. The CDR3 DNA sequence: TGTGCCAGCAGCTTCTACTACGAGCAGTACTTC. Amino acids: CASSFYYEQYF.

The sample holds a few counts of this clone. The same CDR3 is also encoded by other DNA sequences in this sample. This chain links TRBV6-5 with TRBJ1-1; D not certain. This CDR3 region has 14 residues. Germline V lookup: CDR1 MNHEY, CDR2 SVGAGI. Trimming stripped 0 bases from V and 1 base from J, with 6 bases between. The DNA of the CDR3 is TGTGCCAGCAGTTACTCGGAGGGGAACACTGAAGCTTTCTTT. It specifies CASSYSEGNTEAFF.

The CDR3 region is CATSRDRAGFNTGELFF. CDR3 bases: TGTGCCACCAGCAGAGATCGAGCAGGCTTTAACACCGGGGAGCTGTTTTTT. The V call is TRBV15, the J call TRBJ2-2; D is uncertain. This CDR3 comprises 17 residues. V was clipped by 0 bases and J by 2 bases, with 13 bases between them. Germline V gene lookup returns CDR1 LNHNV and CDR2 YYDKDF (reference sequence).

The CDR3 loop reads CATSRTSGASTDTQYF. CDR3 sequence (DNA): TGTGCCACCAGCCGGACTAGCGGGGCTAGCACAGATACGCAGTATTTT. V is TRBV15 and J is TRBJ2-3, with 12 bases matching TRBD2. The CDR3 sequence is 16 residues long. The germline V gene encodes CDR1 LNHNV and CDR2 YYDKDF (reference sequence). Unmatched junction bases numbered 3, after V lost 5 bases and J lost 0 bases.

This rearrangement joins TRBV29-1 to TRBJ1-3; 7 bases line up with TRBD1. The CDR3 runs to 13 residues. The J segment lost 5 bases and the V segment lost 3 bases, leaving 4 bases of the junction unmatched. Germline CDR1 and CDR2: SQVTM and ANQGSEA. This CDR3 reads CSVEGTDRNTIYF. Written as DNA, the CDR3 is TGCAGCGTTGAGGGGACAGACAGAAACACCATATATTTT.

The sample holds a few counts of this clone. This sequence joins TRBV5-6 and TRBJ1-6; TRBD1 matches at 8 bases. The CDR3 has 16 residues. CDR1 and CDR2 (germline): SGHDT, YYEEEE. V was clipped by 1 base and J by 7 bases; unmatched bases: 7. The CDR3 sequence: CASSLRTGSRNSPLHF. CDR3 DNA: TGTGCCAGCAGCTTGAGGACAGGGTCGCGGAATTCACCCCTCCACTTT.

The chain is built from TRBV18 and TRBJ2-1, with 7 bases identical to TRBD2. The length of the CDR3 is 17 residues. Germline-derived CDR1 and CDR2 are KGHSH and LQKENI. V was pared by 4 bases and J by 0 bases, with 9 bases of the junction left unmatched. CDR3 sequence reads: CASSLNTGTTSYNEQFF. The CDR3 DNA is TGTGCCAGCTCACTCAATACCGGGACTACCTCCTACAATGAGCAGTTCTTC.

As regards this clone: Within the sample, other DNA sequences also encode this same CDR3. The rearrangement uses TRBV9 and TRBJ1-1, with D maybe TRBD1 (5 bases). The germline V gene encodes CDR1 SGDLS and CDR2 YYNGEE. The V and J ends lost 2 bases and 5 bases respectively, with 10 bases between them. This CDR3 spans 13 amino acids. CDR3 sequence reads: CASSVGGATEAFF. The CDR3 DNA is TGTGCCAGCAGCGTCGGTGGGGCGACTGAAGCTTTCTTT.

This clone was found once. This chain connects TRBV27 to TRBJ1-2; D uncertain. The CDR3 totals 14 residues. Germline V lookup: CDR1 MNHEY, CDR2 SMNVEV (reference sequence). Between the trimmed V and J ends, which lost 4 bases and 4 bases, there was a span of 13 bases. The CDR3 sequence: CASSSLSGGYGYTF. DNA of the CDR3: TGTGCCAGCAGTTCGCTTTCAGGAGGCTATGGCTACACCTTC.

V is TRBV12-5 and J is TRBJ1-5; tentative D call: TRBD1 (5 bases). The V and J ends lost 6 bases and 5 bases respectively, with 17 bases between them. This CDR3 has 15 amino acids. In germline, CDR1 is LGHNT, CDR2 FRNRAP. CDR3 sequence: CASGRDSSEDQPQHF. CDR3 nucleotide sequence: TGTGCTAGTGGCCGGGACTCCTCAGAGGATCAGCCCCAGCATTTT.

This clone was seen a few times. CDR3 in DNA: TGTGCCAGCAGCCCAATGGGACTAGCCGAGCAGTACTTC. The encoded protein is CASSPMGLAEQYF. The rearrangement joins TRBV11-2 to TRBJ2-7; 9 bases line up with TRBD2. The CDR3 is made up of 13 amino acids. Germline loops: CDR1 SGHAT, CDR2 FQNNGV. Trimming removed 5 bases from V and 6 bases from J; junction bases left unmatched: 5.

This chain uses TRBV5-1 with TRBJ2-6, with unresolved D. Trimming took off 1 base at V and 0 bases at J, with 5 bases between the two ends. The CDR3 consists of 15 residues. Germline CDR1 reads SGHRS; CDR2 reads YFSETQ. The CDR3, as DNA: TGCGCCAGCAGCTTGTACAGCTCTGGGGCCAACGTCCTGACTTTC. Translation gives CASSLYSSGANVLTF. Full variable domain (rest looked up from reference TRBV5-1 and TRBJ2-6): KAGVTQTPRYLIKTRGQQVTLSCSPISGHRSVSWYQQTPGQGLQFLFEYFSETQRNKGNFPGRFSGRQFSNSRSEMNVSTLELGDSALYLCASSLYSSGANVLTFGAGSRLTVL.

The V and J genes are TRBV29-1 and TRBJ1-3, with D tentatively TRBD1 (6 bases). The CDR3 has 14 amino acids. In germline, CDR1 is SQVTM, CDR2 ANQGSEA. The V end was cut by 0 bases, the J end by 5 bases, with 11 bases between. The CDR3 nucleotides are TGCAGCGTTGAAGAAAGGGGGAGTAGAAACACCATATATTTT. Encoded protein: CSVEERGSRNTIYF. The whole variable domain, remainder taken from reference TRBV29-1 and TRBJ1-3, is SAVISQKPSRDICQRGTSLTIQCQVDSQVTMMFWYRQQPGQSLTLIATANQGSEATYESGFVIDKFPISRPNLTFSTLTVSNMSPEDSSIYLCSVEERGSRNTIYFGEGSWLTVV.

In the case of this clone: Other nucleotide sequences from this sample produce the same CDR3. J is TRBJ2-3 and V is TRBV5-1, with 7 nucleotides matching TRBD2. After removal of 5 bases from V and 0 bases from J, the junction contained 3 bases not matched to a gene. From germline, CDR1 is SGHRS and CDR2 YFSETQ. This CDR3 has 14 residues. The CDR3 is CASRTGGSTDTQYF. The CDR3 DNA is TGCGCCAGCAGGACGGGGGGAAGCACAGATACGCAGTATTTT.

This clone is a singleton in its sample. This chain uses TRBV7-9 with TRBJ1-6; 7 positions match TRBD1. J gave up 10 bases and V 5 bases, and 8 bases lay outside the gene matches. There are 14 residues in the CDR3. Germline CDR1 and CDR2: SEHNR and FQNEAQ (reference sequence). This CDR3 reads CASSPTGFRSPLHF. CDR3 sequence (DNA): TGTGCCAGCAGCCCGACAGGGTTTAGATCACCCCTCCACTTT.

CDR3 bases: TGTGCCAGCAGTGAAGGACGGAGGATCTATGGCTACACCTTC. Its protein is CASSEGRRIYGYTF. The rearrangement links TRBV25-1 to TRBJ1-2; D gene uncertain. Germline loops: CDR1 MGHDK, CDR2 SYGVNS. Trimming removed 2 bases from V and 4 bases from J, with 11 bases in between. The CDR3 consists of 14 residues.

The chain employs TRBV18 and TRBJ2-2; 7 bases line up with TRBD1. V shed 3 bases and J 4 bases; nucleotides not matched to a gene: 2. The germline gives CDR1 KGHSH, CDR2 LQKENI. The CDR3 runs to 14 residues. The CDR3 DNA follows: TGTGCCAGCTCACCCGGGACAGCCACCGGGGAGCTGTTTTTT. This gives the protein CASSPGTATGELFF. Combining the CDR3 with reference TRBV18 and TRBJ2-2 gives the whole variable domain NAGVMQNPRHLVRRRGQEARLRCSPMKGHSHVYWYRQLPEEGLKFMVYLQKENIIDESGMPKERFSAEFPKEGPSILRIQQVVRGDSAAYFCASSPGTATGELFFGEGSRLTVL.

This chain connects TRBV30 to TRBJ1-2; 8 bases match TRBD1. Germline assignment: CDR1 GTSNPN and CDR2 SVGIG (reference sequence). The length of the CDR3 is 12 residues. J lost 8 bases, V lost 4 bases, and 6 bases had no gene match. The CDR3 DNA reads as TGTGCCTGGAACCACGACAGGGGCGGCTACACCTTC. Translated: CAWNHDRGGYTF.

The gene calls are TRBV2 and TRBJ2-1; D might be TRBD1 (5 bases). Germline lookup yields CDR1 SNHLY and CDR2 FYNNEI. The CDR3 consists of 13 residues. Trimming took 7 bases from V and 7 from J, leaving 14 bases between them. Here the CDR3 DNA reads TGTGCCAGCACCCCCCTGGGGCAGAATGAGCAGTTCTTC. Translated: CASTPLGQNEQFF. The full variable domain, completed using reference TRBV2 and TRBJ2-1, is EPEVTQTPSHQVTQMGQEVILRCVPISNHLYFYWYRQILGQKVEFLVSFYNNEISEKSEIFDDQFSVERPDGSNFTLKIRSTKLEDSAMYFCASTPLGQNEQFFGPGTRLTVL.